These T cell receptor beta chains were read from a single sample in a study of blood T cell repertoires in COVID-19. Profiled with immunoSEQ multiplex PCR; TCRdb holds only in-frame clones, not every one. The table lists more than 200,000 clones, approximately 81% of them singletons. Sequenced input: peripheral blood. The receptors come from a man in his sixties with acute or convalescent COVID-19. Each CDR3 is given without its conserved first and last residue.

TRBJ2-1	TRBV20-1	SASDGTSGEKGNEQF
TRBJ2-1	TRBV7-9	ASSLFPQGGAYNEQF
TRBJ1-5	TRBV28	ASRTTNQPQH
TRBJ1-5	TRBV6-1	ASRLTGDGQPQH
TRBJ1-6	TRBV3-1/TRBV3-2	ASSQINNAFYNSPLH
TRBJ1-3	TRBV7-2	ASSYPGQIAGNTIY
TRBJ2-1	TRBV5-6	ASSRQRFYEQF
TRBJ2-5	TRBV18	ASSPPGRREETQY
TRBJ1-1	TRBV9	ASSVVGRNTEAF
TRBJ2-2	TRBV6-5	ASTLGQANTGELF
TRBJ2-3	TRBV28	ASSFLVQAGEDTQY
TRBJ2-1	TRBV5-4	ASSDSGTGRSYEQF
TRBJ1-3	TRBV6-1	ASSDRQELRNTIY
TRBJ2-1	TRBV7-8	ASNLGGLVSYNEQF
TRBJ2-7	TRBV7-9	ASSLGLAGAKEQY
TRBJ1-1	TRBV9	ASSAGTGRDYTEAF
TRBJ2-2	TRBV7-9	ASSTRLAGASTGELF
TRBJ2-5	TRBV19	ASSMGQGPQETQY
TRBJ2-7	TRBV30	AWAEGQGYEQY
TRBJ2-2	TRBV25-1	ASSPRGRGTGELF